One and the same sample provided the 22 T cell receptor beta chains below, sequenced in a study of CD8 T cells in ankylosing spondylitis. Findings and caveats of the study: Apparently characteristic of ankylosing spondylitis blood was a TCR beta motif (roughly eight highly homologous variants).

Their antigens remain unidentified. In TCRdb, the 5' RACE reads were re-called with MiXCR into one record per CDR3 protein. This table holds a few hundred thousand distinct CDR3 sequences, 20% to 25% found once. The sample taken for sequencing was blood, either unsorted or a sorted T cell fraction (not recorded which). The source is a male donor with ankylosing spondylitis.

This chain uses TRBV20-1 with TRBJ2-4; D may be TRBD1 or TRBD2 (5 bases each). The CDR3 is 15 residues long. The V gene's germline CDR1 is DFQATT and CDR2 SNEGSKA (reference sequence). Trimming removed 0 bases from V and 0 bases from J, with 9 bases in between. The CDR3 here is CSARDGTEAKNIQYF. For the CDR3, the DNA is TGCAGTGCTAGAGATGGGACGGAAGCCAAAAACATTCAGTACTTC.

The V gene is TRBV28, the J gene TRBJ2-7, with D possibly TRBD2 on 6 matching bases. The CDR3 has 15 residues. Trimming left V 3 bases short and J 2 bases short, with 14 bases between. Germline CDR1 reads MDHEN; CDR2 reads SYDVKM. As DNA, the CDR3 is TGTGCCAGCAGTTTGTTGGGGACTTCTACCTACGAGCAGTACTTC. Its translation: CASSLLGTSTYEQYF.

This clonotype was counted only a few times. The chain has TRBV20-1 and TRBJ2-7; 7 bases are shared with TRBD2. Germline CDR1 and CDR2: DFQATT and SNEGSKA (reference sequence). This CDR3 region has 11 residues. The V gene end was trimmed by 6 bases and the J gene end by 13 bases; junction bases not matched to a gene: 12. The CDR3 DNA reads as TGCAGTGCAACAGAGAGCGGGACCCTATACTTC. This translates into CSATESGTLYF.

The genes are TRBV30 and TRBJ2-1; TRBD1 or TRBD2 may be the D gene (5 bases each). There are 15 residues in the CDR3. Trimming cost V 1 base and J 6 bases, with 16 bases left between them. Germline V gene sequence: CDR1 GTSNPN, CDR2 SVGIG (reference sequence). This chain's CDR3 is CAWSAGTNLGNEQFF. The CDR3 nucleotides read TGTGCCTGGAGTGCCGGGACCAACCTGGGCAATGAGCAGTTCTTC.

The V gene is TRBV4-3, the J gene TRBJ2-7, with 11 bases fitting TRBD1. The germline V gene has CDR1 LGHNA and CDR2 YSLEER. This CDR3 is built from 15 residues. Trimming cost V 1 base and J 4 bases; bases outside gene matches: 3. CDR3 residues: CASSQGDRGVYEQYF. The CDR3 nucleotides read TGCGCCAGCAGCCAAGGGGACAGGGGGGTATACGAGCAGTACTTC.

The chain has TRBV2 and TRBJ2-7; D is possibly TRBD1 (5 bases). This CDR3 is built from 14 residues. Trimming stripped 3 bases from V and 2 bases from J, with 11 bases between. Germline assignment: CDR1 SNHLY and CDR2 FYNNEI. The CDR3 is CASSDGRAPYEQYF. In nucleotides, the CDR3 is TGTGCCAGCAGTGATGGCAGGGCCCCCTACGAGCAGTACTTC.

The CDR3 DNA reads TGTGCCAGCACCTTTAGCGGGGTTCAGCAAGAGACCCAGTACTTC. Amino acid sequence: CASTFSGVQQETQYF. This chain joins TRBV2 and TRBJ2-5; TRBD2 matches at 8 bases. Trimming removed 7 bases from V and 2 bases from J; junction bases left unmatched: 9. This CDR3 comprises 15 residues. Germline V gene data show CDR1 as SNHLY and CDR2 as FYNNEI.

V and J are TRBV4-3 and TRBJ2-1; weak D call: TRBD2 (6 bases). Per the germline V gene, CDR1 is LGHNA and CDR2 is YSLEER. The CDR3 has 17 amino acids. Trimming removed 1 base from V and 5 bases from J, with 18 bases in between. The CDR3 coding sequence is TGCGCCAGCAGCCAAGTTTTCGGGGTAGCGGTCCACAATGAGCAGTTCTTC. Encoded protein: CASSQVFGVAVHNEQFF.

The gene calls are TRBV19 and TRBJ2-3; weak D call: TRBD1 (5 bases). The V gene lost 7 bases and the J gene lost 1 base, with 9 bases spanning the gap. CDR1 is LNHDA and CDR2 is SQIVND in the germline V gene (reference sequence). There are 13 residues in the CDR3. Written as DNA, the CDR3 is TGTGCCAGTAAAGGGGTAGGCACAGATACGCAGTATTTT. Its protein is CASKGVGTDTQYF.

The CDR3 is CSESQWSEQFF. For the CDR3, the DNA is TGCAGCGAGTCACAATGGTCTGAGCAGTTCTTC. The chain combines TRBV20-1 with TRBJ2-1, with D unclear. Per the germline V gene, CDR1 is DFQATT and CDR2 is SNEGSKA (reference sequence). This CDR3 comprises 11 residues.

V gene TRBV6-5 combines with J gene TRBJ2-7, with 10 bases matching TRBD1. Germline assignment: CDR1 MNHEY and CDR2 SVGAGI. The CDR3 runs 16 residues. The V and J ends lost 0 bases and 8 bases, in that order; junction bases with no gene match: 10. Here the CDR3 reads CASSYSLGQGHVQQYF. CDR3 nucleotide sequence: TGTGCCAGCAGTTACTCCTTGGGACAGGGGCATGTTCAGCAGTACTTC.

This clonotype was found a few times. The CDR3 region has the DNA TGTGCCAGCAAAGGGACCTACCTGGGGGAGCAGTACTTC. Protein: CASKGTYLGEQYF. The chain uses TRBV12-3 or TRBV12-4 and TRBJ2-7; D might be TRBD1 or TRBD2, each matching 5 bases. The CDR3 covers 13 residues. Trimming removed 7 bases at V and 7 bases at J, with 17 bases between.

The rearrangement links TRBV20-1 to TRBJ2-7; 11 nucleotides line up with TRBD1. CDR1 and CDR2 from the germline V gene are DFQATT and SNEGSKA (reference sequence). J lost 6 bases, V lost 3 bases, and 7 bases had no gene match. The CDR3 sequence is 14 residues long. The CDR3 loop is CSASVGTGGIEQYF. CDR3 DNA: TGCAGTGCTAGCGTCGGGACAGGGGGTATCGAGCAGTACTTC.

This clonotype was observed a handful of times. The CDR3 sequence is CASSPNKGQRNTEAFF. CDR3 coding DNA: TGTGCCAGCAGCCCAAACAAGGGACAGCGGAACACTGAAGCTTTCTTT. The V gene is TRBV7-2, the J gene TRBJ1-1, with TRBD1 matching 7 bases. V lost 5 bases, J lost 1 base, and 10 bases stayed unmatched. CDR3 length: 16 amino acids. Germline CDR1 reads SGHTA; CDR2 reads FQGNSA.

The table lists this clonotype with a few counts. The rearrangement joins TRBV20-1 to TRBJ2-7; TRBD2 might be the D (5 bases). The CDR3 has 17 residues. Germline CDR1 is DFQATT and CDR2 is SNEGSKA (reference sequence). V lost 0 bases, J lost 4 bases, and 22 bases lay in between. In DNA, the CDR3 is TGCAGTGCTAGAGATCAGGTGTCGAGCGGCCTACCGTACGAGCAGTACTTC. Its protein is CSARDQVSSGLPYEQYF.

This chain joins TRBV20-1 and TRBJ2-5; weak D call: TRBD2 (6 bases). The V gene's germline CDR1 is DFQATT and CDR2 SNEGSKA (reference sequence). Trimming took off 3 bases at V and 2 bases at J, with 10 bases between the two ends. This CDR3 spans 13 amino acids. CDR3 in amino acids: CSASPRGQETQYF. The DNA of the CDR3 is TGCAGTGCTAGCCCCCGGGGGCAAGAGACCCAGTACTTC.

This chain links TRBV21-1 with TRBJ2-5; the table names TRBD2, a call not compared with the DNA. TRBV21-1 corresponds to a pseudogene. This CDR3 comprises 18 residues. CDR3 protein: CASSKALTTSGRKETQYF. CDR3 in DNA: TGTGCCAGCAGCAAAGCGCTGACGACTAGCGGGAGGAAAGAGACCCAGTACTTC.

This clonotype was found a few times. The V gene is TRBV9, the J gene TRBJ2-3; unclear D gene. Per germline, CDR1 SGDLS and CDR2 YYNGEE. The CDR3 is 14 residues long. Between the trimmed V and J ends, which lost 4 bases and 0 bases, there was a span of 9 bases. CDR3 nucleotides: TGTGCCAGCAGCCCCCGCCCTAGCACAGATACGCAGTATTTT. Encoded protein: CASSPRPSTDTQYF. The whole variable domain, filled in from reference TRBV9 and TRBJ2-3, reads DSGVTQTPKHLITATGQRVTLRCSPRSGDLSVYWYQQSLDQGLQFLIQYYNGEERAKGNILERFSAQQFPDLHSELNLSSLELGDSALYFCASSPRPSTDTQYFGPGTRLTVL.

This clonotype was found a few times. The chain is built from TRBV18 and TRBJ2-1; 9 nucleotides match TRBD1. V shed 6 bases, J shed 6 bases, and the junction held 9 bases outside the gene matches. Germline assignment: CDR1 KGHSH and CDR2 LQKENI. The CDR3 is made up of 15 amino acids. The CDR3 protein is CASSLLGQGTNEQFF. CDR3 DNA sequence: TGTGCCAGCTCGCTCCTTGGACAGGGGACCAATGAGCAGTTCTTC. Based on the CDR3 plus reference TRBV18 and TRBJ2-1, the full variable domain is NAGVMQNPRHLVRRRGQEARLRCSPMKGHSHVYWYRQLPEEGLKFMVYLQKENIIDESGMPKERFSAEFPKEGPSILRIQQVVRGDSAAYFCASSLLGQGTNEQFFGPGTRLTVL.

This clonotype has a handful of counts. The rearrangement uses TRBV5-1 and TRBJ2-7, with a possible D match to TRBD2 (6 bases). Looked up from germline, CDR1 is SGHRS and CDR2 is YFSETQ. This CDR3 has 15 amino acids. V was clipped by 4 bases and J by 0 bases, with 14 bases between them. The CDR3 spells CASSEGLTNSYEQYF. The CDR3 DNA sequence: TGCGCCAGCAGCGAGGGACTCACTAACTCCTACGAGCAGTACTTC. Full variable domain (outside the CDR3, taken from reference TRBV5-1 and TRBJ2-7): KAGVTQTPRYLIKTRGQQVTLSCSPISGHRSVSWYQQTPGQGLQFLFEYFSETQRNKGNFPGRFSGRQFSNSRSEMNVSTLELGDSALYLCASSEGLTNSYEQYFGPGTRLTVT.

The rearrangement joins TRBV12-3 or TRBV12-4 to TRBJ2-2; D is unclear. The CDR3 runs 13 residues. V was shortened by 6 bases and J by 7 bases, with 12 bases between the two germline ends. DNA for the CDR3: TGTGCCAGCAGCCGAGTAGGCTTCGGGGAGCTGTTTTTT. This codes for CASSRVGFGELFF.

The chain has TRBV4-2 and TRBJ1-6; possibly TRBD1 for D (5 bases). Between the trimmed V and J ends, which lost 4 bases and 6 bases, there was a span of 13 bases. Germline V lookup: CDR1 LGHNA, CDR2 YNFKEQ. The CDR3 spans 15 residues. CDR3 bases: TGTGCCAGCAGCCCCGGGGCAGGGCTTAATTCACCCCTCCACTTT. Amino acid sequence: CASSPGAGLNSPLHF.